The clone carrying this T cell receptor beta chain appeared a single time. The antigen remains undetermined. The length of the CDR3 is 16 residues. V dropped 4 bases and J dropped 3; count of bases not matched to a gene: 9. CDR1 is SEHNR and CDR2 is FQNEAQ in the germline V gene (reference sequence). This entry belongs to a study of cytomegalovirus exposure and HLA in healthy donors. Study observations and caveats: Most TCR sequences showed up rarely, but some public TCRs showed up in many donors. Trimming of TCR beta V- and J-genes showed a link, identified in a later analysis, to a missense DCLRE1C variant. A later analysis showed TCR association rates differing by HLA locus, peaking at DRB1 and lowest at HLA-C. CMV serostatus was the only recorded immune exposure for donors.

The PCR employed 60 Vbeta primers together with 13 Jbeta primers. This table comes from immunoSEQ multiplex PCR, and its TCRdb copy is limited to in-frame clones, with some not included. The sample yields more than 90,000 clones, approximately 85% seen once. The sequencing input was PBMCs. The chain has TRBV7-9 and TRBJ2-5, with TRBD2 matching over 9 bases. The sequence came from a man aged 25 to 40 in good health and CMV-seronegative. The CDR3 DNA sequence: TGTGCCAGCAGCTCAACTTCGGGACTAGCTAAAGAGACCCAGTACTTC. Translating it yields CASSSTSGLAKETQYF.